Only a few counts were recorded for the clone carrying this T cell receptor (beta chain). Its antigen remains unknown. A much larger clone lies one base from this, so it may be a read error. This specimen comes from a study of blood T cells in healthy people across ages. A second PCR of 7 to 11 cycles used a sample-barcoded 5' primer and a J-beta primer mix. From the 5' RACE reads, TCRdb called clonotypes with MiXCR, one entry per CDR3 protein. The data contain 590,000 or so distinct CDR3 sequences, about 30% of them singletons. Trimming took 6 bases from V and 3 from J; bases not matched to a gene: 11. Germline CDR1 DFQATT, CDR2 SNEGSKA (reference sequence). The CDR3 is made up of 14 amino acids. General observations from the study: There was no known CMV status for donors, so expanded clonotype changes were possibly confounded.

The chain links TRBV20-1 to TRBJ2-7; 7 bases are shared with TRBD1. The specimen sequenced was blood. The sequence was obtained from an elderly woman in good health. Here the CDR3 reads CSAKRTGALYEQYF. CDR3 DNA sequence: TGCAGTGCCAAACGGACAGGAGCTCTCTACGAGCAGTACTTC.